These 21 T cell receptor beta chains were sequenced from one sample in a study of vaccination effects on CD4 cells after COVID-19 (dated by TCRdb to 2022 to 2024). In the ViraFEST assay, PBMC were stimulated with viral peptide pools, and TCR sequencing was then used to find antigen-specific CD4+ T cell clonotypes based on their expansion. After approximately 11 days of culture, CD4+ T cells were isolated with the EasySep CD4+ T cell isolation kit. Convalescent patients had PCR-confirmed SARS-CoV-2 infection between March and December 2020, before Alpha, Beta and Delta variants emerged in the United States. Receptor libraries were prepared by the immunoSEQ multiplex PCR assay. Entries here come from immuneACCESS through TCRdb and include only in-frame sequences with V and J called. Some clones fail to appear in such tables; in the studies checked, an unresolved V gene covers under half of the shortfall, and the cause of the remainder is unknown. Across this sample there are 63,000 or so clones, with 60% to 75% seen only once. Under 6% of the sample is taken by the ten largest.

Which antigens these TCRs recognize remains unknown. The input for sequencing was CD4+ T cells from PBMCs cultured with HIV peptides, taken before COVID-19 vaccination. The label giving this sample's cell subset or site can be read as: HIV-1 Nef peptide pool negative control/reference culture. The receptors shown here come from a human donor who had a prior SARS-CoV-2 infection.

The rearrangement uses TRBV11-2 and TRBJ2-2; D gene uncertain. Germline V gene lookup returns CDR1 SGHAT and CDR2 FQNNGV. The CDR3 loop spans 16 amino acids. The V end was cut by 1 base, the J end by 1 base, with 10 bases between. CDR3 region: CASSLVFSWNTGELFF. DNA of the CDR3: TGTGCCAGCAGCTTAGTATTTTCCTGGAACACCGGGGAGCTGTTTTTT.

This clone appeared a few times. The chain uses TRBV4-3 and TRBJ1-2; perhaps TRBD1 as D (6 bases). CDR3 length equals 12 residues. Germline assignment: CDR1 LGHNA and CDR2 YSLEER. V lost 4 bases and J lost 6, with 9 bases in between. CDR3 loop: CASSRNRDGYTF. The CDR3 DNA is TGCGCCAGCAGCCGTAACAGGGATGGCTACACCTTC.

CDR3: CASTGRGRSGANVLTF. In nucleotides, the CDR3 is TGTGCCAGCACCGGGAGGGGACGCTCTGGGGCCAACGTCCTGACTTTC. The gene calls are TRBV7-8 and TRBJ2-6; 8 bases are shared with TRBD2. The CDR3 has 16 residues. Germline CDR1 is SGHVS and CDR2 is FQNEAQ. V gave up 7 bases and J gave up 0 bases; unmatched junction bases: 5.

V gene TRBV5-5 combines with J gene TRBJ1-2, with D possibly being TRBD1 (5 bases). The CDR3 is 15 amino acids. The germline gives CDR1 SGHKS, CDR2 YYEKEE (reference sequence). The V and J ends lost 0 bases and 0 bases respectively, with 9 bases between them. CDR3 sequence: CASSLGGPANYGYTF. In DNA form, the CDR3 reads TGTGCCAGCAGCTTGGGGGGCCCCGCTAACTATGGCTACACCTTC. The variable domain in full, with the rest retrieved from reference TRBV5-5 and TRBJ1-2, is DAGVTQSPTHLIKTRGQQVTLRCSPISGHKSVSWYQQVLGQGPQFIFQYYEKEERGRGNFPDRFSARQFPNYSSELNVNALLLGDSALYLCASSLGGPANYGYTFGSGTRLTVV.

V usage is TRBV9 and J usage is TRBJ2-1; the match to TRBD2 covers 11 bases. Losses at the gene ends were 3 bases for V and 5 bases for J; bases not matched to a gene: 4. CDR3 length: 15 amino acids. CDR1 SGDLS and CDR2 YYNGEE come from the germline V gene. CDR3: CASSEGLAAHNEQFF. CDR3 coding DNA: TGTGCCAGCAGCGAGGGACTAGCGGCCCACAATGAGCAGTTCTTC.

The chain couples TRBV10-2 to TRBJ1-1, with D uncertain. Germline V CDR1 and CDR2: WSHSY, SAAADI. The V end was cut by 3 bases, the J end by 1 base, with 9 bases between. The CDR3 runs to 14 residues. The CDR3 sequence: CASSDATQNTEAFF. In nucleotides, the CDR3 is TGCGCCAGCAGTGATGCGACACAGAACACTGAAGCTTTCTTT.

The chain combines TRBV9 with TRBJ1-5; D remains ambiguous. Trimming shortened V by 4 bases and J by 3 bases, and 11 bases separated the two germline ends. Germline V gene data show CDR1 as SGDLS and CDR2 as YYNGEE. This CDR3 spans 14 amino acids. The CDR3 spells CASSRSLANQPQHF. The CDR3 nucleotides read TGTGCCAGCAGCAGGAGTCTGGCCAATCAGCCCCAGCATTTT.

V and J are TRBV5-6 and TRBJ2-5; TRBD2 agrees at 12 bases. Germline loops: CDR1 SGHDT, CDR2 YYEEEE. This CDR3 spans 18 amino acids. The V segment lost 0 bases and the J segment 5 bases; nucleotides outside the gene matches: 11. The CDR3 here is CASSLGLAGGPRRETQYF. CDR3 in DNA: TGTGCCAGCAGCTTGGGGCTAGCGGGGGGGCCTCGACGGGAGACCCAGTACTTC.

The CDR3 loop reads CASSSSGGAFETQYF. The CDR3, as DNA: TGTGCCAGCAGCAGTAGCGGGGGGGCCTTTGAGACCCAGTACTTC. The chain is built from TRBV7-6 and TRBJ2-5; 11 bases match TRBD2. The germline CDR1 and CDR2 sequences are SGHVS and FNYEAQ. Trimming removed 5 bases from V and 5 bases from J; junction bases left unmatched: 7. This CDR3 contains 15 residues.

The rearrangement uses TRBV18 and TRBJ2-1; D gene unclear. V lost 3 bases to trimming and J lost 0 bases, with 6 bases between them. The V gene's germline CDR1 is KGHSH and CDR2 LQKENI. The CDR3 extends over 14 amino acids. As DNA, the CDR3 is TGTGCCAGCTCACCTGCGGTCTCCTACAATGAGCAGTTCTTC. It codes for CASSPAVSYNEQFF.

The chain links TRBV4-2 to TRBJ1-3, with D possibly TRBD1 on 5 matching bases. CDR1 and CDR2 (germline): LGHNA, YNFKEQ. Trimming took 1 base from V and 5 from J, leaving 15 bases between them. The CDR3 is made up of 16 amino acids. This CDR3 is CASSQVAPTDRNTIYF. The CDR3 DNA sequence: TGTGCCAGCAGCCAAGTAGCCCCGACAGACAGAAACACCATATATTTT.

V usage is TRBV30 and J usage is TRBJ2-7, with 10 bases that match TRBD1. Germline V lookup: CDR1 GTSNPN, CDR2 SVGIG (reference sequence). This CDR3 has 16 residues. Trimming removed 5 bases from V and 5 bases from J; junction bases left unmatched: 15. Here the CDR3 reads CAWGRWETGGRDEQYF. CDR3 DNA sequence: TGTGCCTGGGGCCGTTGGGAGACAGGGGGCAGAGACGAGCAGTACTTC.

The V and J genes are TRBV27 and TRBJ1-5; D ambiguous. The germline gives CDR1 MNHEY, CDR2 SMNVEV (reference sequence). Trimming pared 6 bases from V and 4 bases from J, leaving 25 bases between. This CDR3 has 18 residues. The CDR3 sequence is CASRSTPGSRADNQPQHF. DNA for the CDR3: TGTGCCAGCAGATCTACGCCCGGAAGTCGGGCGGATAATCAGCCCCAGCATTTT.

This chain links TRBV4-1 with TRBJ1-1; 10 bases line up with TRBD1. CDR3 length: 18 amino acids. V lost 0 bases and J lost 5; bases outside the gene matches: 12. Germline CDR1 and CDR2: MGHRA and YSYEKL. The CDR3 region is CASSQDRFRGTGETEAFF. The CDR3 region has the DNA TGCGCCAGCAGCCAAGACAGGTTTCGCGGGACAGGGGAAACTGAAGCTTTCTTT.

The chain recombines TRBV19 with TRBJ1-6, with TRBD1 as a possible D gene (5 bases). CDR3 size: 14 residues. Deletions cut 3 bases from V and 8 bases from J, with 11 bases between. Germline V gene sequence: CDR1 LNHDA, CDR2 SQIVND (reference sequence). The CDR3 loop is CASSISGKDSPLHF. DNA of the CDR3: TGTGCCAGTAGTATTTCAGGGAAGGATTCACCCCTCCACTTT.

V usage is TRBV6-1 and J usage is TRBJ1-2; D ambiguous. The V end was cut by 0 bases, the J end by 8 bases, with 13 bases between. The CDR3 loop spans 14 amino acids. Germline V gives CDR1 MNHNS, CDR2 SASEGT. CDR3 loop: CASSEALRAWGYTF. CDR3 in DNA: TGTGCCAGCAGTGAAGCGCTCCGGGCCTGGGGCTACACCTTC.

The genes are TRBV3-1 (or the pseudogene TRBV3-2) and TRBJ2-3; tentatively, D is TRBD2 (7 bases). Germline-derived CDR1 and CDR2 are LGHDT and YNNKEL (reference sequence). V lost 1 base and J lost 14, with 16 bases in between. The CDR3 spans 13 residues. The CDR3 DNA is TGTGCCAGCAGCCAAGTTCCGGCGGGGGCACCGTATTTT. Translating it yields CASSQVPAGAPYF.

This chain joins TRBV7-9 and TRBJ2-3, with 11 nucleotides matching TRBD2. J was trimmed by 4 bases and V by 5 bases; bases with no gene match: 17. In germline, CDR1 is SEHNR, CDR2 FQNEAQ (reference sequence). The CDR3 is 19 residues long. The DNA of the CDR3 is TGTGCCAGCAGCATATATCCGGGACTAGCGGAGGGGACCGCAGATACGCAGTATTTT. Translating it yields CASSIYPGLAEGTADTQYF. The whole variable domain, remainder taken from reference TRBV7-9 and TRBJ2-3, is DTGVSQNPRHKITKRGQNVTFRCDPISEHNRLYWYRQTLGQGPEFLTYFQNEAQLEKSRLLSDRFSAERPKGSFSTLEIQRTEQGDSAMYLCASSIYPGLAEGTADTQYFGPGTRLTVL.

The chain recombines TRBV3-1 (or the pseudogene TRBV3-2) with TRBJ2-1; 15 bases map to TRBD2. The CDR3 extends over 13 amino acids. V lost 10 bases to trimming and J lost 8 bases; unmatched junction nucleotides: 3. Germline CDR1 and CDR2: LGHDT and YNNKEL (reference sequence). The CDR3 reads CAIGTSGRYEQFF. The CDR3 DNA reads TGTGCCATCGGGACTAGCGGGAGGTATGAGCAGTTCTTC.

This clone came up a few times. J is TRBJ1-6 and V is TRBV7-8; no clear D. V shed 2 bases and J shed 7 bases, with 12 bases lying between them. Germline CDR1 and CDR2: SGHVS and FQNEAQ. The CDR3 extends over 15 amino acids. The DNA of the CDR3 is TGTGCCAGCAGCTTATCGGGCAGAGGGAATTCACCCCTCCACTTT. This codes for CASSLSGRGNSPLHF.

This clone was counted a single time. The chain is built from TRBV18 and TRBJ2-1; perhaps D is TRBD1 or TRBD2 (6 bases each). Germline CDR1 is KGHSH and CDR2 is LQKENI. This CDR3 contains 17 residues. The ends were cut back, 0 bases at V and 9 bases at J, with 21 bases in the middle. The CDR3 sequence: CASSPPTGEGLGGEQFF. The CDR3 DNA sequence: TGTGCCAGCTCACCACCAACGGGAGAAGGATTAGGGGGTGAGCAGTTCTTC.